The clone carrying this TCR beta chain was seen more than once but under ten times. The antigen is not known. According to the study, genomic DNA was the template for TCR beta VDJ and CDR3 profiling. MiXCR, applied by TCRdb to the reads, yields one record per CDR3 protein. The profile shows approximately 160,000 distinct CDR3 sequences, about 45% of them singletons. This sample stems from a study of CD8+CD57+ T cells in acquired aplastic anemia. Study results and caveats: Common to patients and controls were twenty-nine CD8+ CDR3 sequences.

CD8+CD57+ cell expansion had been shown by flow cytometry in patients chosen for sequencing. This CDR3 is 11 amino acids long. Germline V gives CDR1 ENHRY, CDR2 SYGVKD. The germline V and J ends were trimmed by 3 bases and 8 bases, with 7 bases remaining between them. Sequencing was performed on sorted CD4+, CD8+, or CD8+CD57+ T cells (not recorded which) from PBMCs. This receptor was obtained from a human donor with aplastic anemia. The J gene is TRBJ1-2, the V gene TRBV10-3; D is uncertain. The CDR3 nucleotides are TGTGCCATCAGTGAACCGGAGGGCTACACCTTC. It specifies CAISEPEGYTF.